This TCR beta chain appears in the sequencing data of a study of T cells in Graves' hyperthyroidism and ophthalmopathy. This clonotype was detected many times. The target antigen is unknown. Findings of the study overall: A 13 V-J model separated ophthalmopathy from stable hyperthyroidism.

The CDR3 extends over 13 amino acids. Looked up from germline, CDR1 is GTSNPN and CDR2 is SVGIG (reference sequence). Between the trimmed V and J ends, which lost 0 bases and 6 bases, there was a span of 8 bases. TCR beta CDR3 sequences were amplified from RNA transcripts. TCR CDR3 regions were first amplified by RT-PCR with HTBI primers. TCRdb independently ran MiXCR on the multiplex PCR reads; one entry per CDR3 protein. The table has approximately 600,000 distinct CDR3 sequences, around 15% seen once. V and J are TRBV30 and TRBJ1-4; D is ambiguous. Material: blood. This TCR was recovered from a woman in her thirties with Graves' hyperthyroidism. CDR3 sequence: CAWSVGRYEKLFF. The CDR3 DNA is TGTGCCTGGAGTGTAGGACGGTATGAAAAACTGTTTTTT.